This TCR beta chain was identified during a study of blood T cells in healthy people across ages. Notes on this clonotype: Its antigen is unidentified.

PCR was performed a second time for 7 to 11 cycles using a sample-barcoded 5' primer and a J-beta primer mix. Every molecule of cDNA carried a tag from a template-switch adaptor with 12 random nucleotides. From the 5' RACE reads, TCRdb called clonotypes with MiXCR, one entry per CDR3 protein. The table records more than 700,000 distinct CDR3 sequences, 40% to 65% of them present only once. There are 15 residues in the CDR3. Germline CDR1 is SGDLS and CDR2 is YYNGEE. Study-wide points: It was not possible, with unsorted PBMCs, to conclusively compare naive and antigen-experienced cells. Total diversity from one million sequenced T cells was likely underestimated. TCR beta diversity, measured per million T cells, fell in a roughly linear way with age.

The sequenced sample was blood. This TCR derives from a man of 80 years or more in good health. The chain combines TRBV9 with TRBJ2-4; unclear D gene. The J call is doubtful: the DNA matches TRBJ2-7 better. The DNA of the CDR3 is TGTGCCAGCAGCGTAGTTCCCGATGGAGCCTACGAGCAGTACTTC. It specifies CASSVVPDGAYEQYF.